This TCR beta chain is from a study of shared clonotypes between healthy human individuals. The wider study: Every donor yielded three CD4 naive, three CD4 memory, two CD8 naive and one CD8 memory plate. Study findings and constraints: When naive CD4 clonotypes were compared across a few donors, around 5% were shared. Compared with memory subsets, naive subsets generally had larger estimated richness.

CDR1 is SNHLY and CDR2 is FYNNEI in the germline V gene. This CDR3 is built from 13 residues. Germline trimming cut 6 bases from V and 4 bases from J; bases unmatched to any gene: 5. A note on this clone: Its target is not known.

The assay was carried out at the deep level. Sequencing was performed with immunoSEQ multiplex PCR; in TCRdb, only in-frame clones are kept and a portion is missing. The data contain approximately 2.4 million clones, roughly 95% of them seen just once; the ten biggest clones take up approximately 0.13%. This clonotype was obtained from a man between 18 and 29 years old in good health. The chain uses TRBV2 and TRBJ1-1; 7 bases are a match to TRBD1. Sample: naive CD4+ T cells sorted from blood. Sample subset: CD45RA+ positively selected. The CDR3 DNA follows: TGTGCCAGCAGCAGACAGGGACCCACTGAAGCTTTCTTT. This encodes CASSRQGPTEAFF.